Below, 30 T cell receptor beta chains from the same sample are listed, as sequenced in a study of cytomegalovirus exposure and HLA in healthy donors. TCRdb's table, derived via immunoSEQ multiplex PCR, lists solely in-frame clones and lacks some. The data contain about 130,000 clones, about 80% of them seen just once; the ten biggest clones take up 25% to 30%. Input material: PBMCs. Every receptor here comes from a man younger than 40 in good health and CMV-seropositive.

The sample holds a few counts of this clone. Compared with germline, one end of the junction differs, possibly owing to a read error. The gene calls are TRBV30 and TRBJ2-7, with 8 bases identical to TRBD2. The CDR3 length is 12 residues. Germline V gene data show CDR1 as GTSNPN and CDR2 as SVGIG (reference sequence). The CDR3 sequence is CAWGSGVAGIHF. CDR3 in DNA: TGTGCCTGGGGCTCTGGGGTAGCGGGGATCCACTTC.

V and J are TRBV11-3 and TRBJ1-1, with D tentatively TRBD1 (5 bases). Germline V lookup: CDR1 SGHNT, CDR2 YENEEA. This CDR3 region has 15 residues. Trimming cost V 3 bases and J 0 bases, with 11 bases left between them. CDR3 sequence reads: CASSLGGDMNTEAFF. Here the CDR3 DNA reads TGTGCCAGCAGCTTGGGGGGGGATATGAACACTGAAGCTTTCTTT.

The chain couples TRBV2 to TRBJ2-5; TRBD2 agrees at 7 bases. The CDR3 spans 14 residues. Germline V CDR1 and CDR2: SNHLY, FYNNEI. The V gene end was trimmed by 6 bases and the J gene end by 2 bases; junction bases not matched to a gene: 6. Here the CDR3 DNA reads TGTGCCAGCAGGGGGGAGGGACGGCAAGAGACCCAGTACTTC. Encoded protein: CASRGEGRQETQYF.

The CDR3 DNA reads TGTGCCAGCTCACCACTCCCGGCCGGGGAGCTGTTTTTT. This encodes CASSPLPAGELFF. The chain joins TRBV18 to TRBJ2-2; D unresolved. The germline V and J ends were trimmed by 1 base and 6 bases, with 6 bases remaining between them. Germline V gene lookup returns CDR1 KGHSH and CDR2 LQKENI. The CDR3 is 13 amino acids.

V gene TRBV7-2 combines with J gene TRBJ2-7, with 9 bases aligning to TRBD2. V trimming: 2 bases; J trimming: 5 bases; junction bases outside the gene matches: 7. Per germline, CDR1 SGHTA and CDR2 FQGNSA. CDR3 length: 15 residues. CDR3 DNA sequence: TGTGCCAGCAGCTTAAGAGTAGCGGGAGAGCACGAGCAGTACTTC. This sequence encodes CASSLRVAGEHEQYF.

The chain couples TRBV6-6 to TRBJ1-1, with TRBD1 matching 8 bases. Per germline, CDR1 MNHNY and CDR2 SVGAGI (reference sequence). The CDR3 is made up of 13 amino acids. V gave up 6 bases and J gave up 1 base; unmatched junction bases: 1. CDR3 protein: CASRDRANTEAFF. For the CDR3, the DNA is TGTGCCAGCAGGGACAGGGCGAACACTGAAGCTTTCTTT.

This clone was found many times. CDR3 residues: CASRPDGGGAQPQHF. The CDR3 DNA follows: TGCGCCAGCAGACCGGACGGAGGAGGTGCTCAGCCCCAGCATTTT. The chain employs TRBV5-1 and TRBJ1-5; D unclear. The CDR3 spans 15 residues. Germline-derived CDR1 and CDR2 are SGHRS and YFSETQ. Deletions cut 5 bases from V and 6 bases from J, with 18 bases between.

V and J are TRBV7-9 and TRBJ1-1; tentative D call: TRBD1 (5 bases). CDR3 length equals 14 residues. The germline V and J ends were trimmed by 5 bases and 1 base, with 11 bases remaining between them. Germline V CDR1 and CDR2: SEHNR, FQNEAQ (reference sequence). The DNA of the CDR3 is TGTGCCAGCAGCCCCCGGACACCGAACACTGAAGCTTTCTTT. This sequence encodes CASSPRTPNTEAFF.

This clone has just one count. The CDR3 bases are TGTGCCAGCAGCACCATTGGGGGCAGGGGCCTAAACTATGGCTACACCTTC. This gives the protein CASSTIGGRGLNYGYTF. V is TRBV7-9 and J is TRBJ1-2, with a weak D call TRBD1 (6 bases). Germline V lookup: CDR1 SEHNR, CDR2 FQNEAQ (reference sequence). The V gene lost 5 bases and the J gene lost 2 bases, with 21 bases spanning the gap. The CDR3 is 17 amino acids.

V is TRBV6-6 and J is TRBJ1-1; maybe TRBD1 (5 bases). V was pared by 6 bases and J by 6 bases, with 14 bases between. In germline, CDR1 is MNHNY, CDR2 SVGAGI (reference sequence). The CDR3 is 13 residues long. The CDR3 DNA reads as TGTGCCAGCAGCCCCGGCAGGGTCGCTGAAGCTTTCTTT. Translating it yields CASSPGRVAEAFF.

CDR3 in amino acids: CASSDTYEQYF. The CDR3 nucleotides read TGTGCCAGCAGCGACACTTACGAGCAGTACTTC. V usage is TRBV2 and J usage is TRBJ2-7; no firm D call. Germline CDR1 is SNHLY and CDR2 is FYNNEI. Trimming removed 6 bases at V and 4 bases at J, with 7 bases between. The CDR3 has 11 residues.

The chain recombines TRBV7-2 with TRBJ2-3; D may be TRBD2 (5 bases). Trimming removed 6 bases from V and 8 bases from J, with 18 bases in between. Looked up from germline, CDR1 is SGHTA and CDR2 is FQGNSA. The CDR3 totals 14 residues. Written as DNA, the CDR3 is TGTGCCAGCAGTCCCATGGCCGCTCGGGGTACGCAGTATTTT. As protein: CASSPMAARGTQYF. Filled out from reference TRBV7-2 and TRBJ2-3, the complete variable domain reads GAGVSQSPSNKVTEKGKDVELRCDPISGHTALYWYRQSLGQGLEFLIYFQGNSAPDKSGLPSDRFSAERTGGSVSTLTIQRTQQEDSAVYLCASSPMAARGTQYFGPGTRLTVL.

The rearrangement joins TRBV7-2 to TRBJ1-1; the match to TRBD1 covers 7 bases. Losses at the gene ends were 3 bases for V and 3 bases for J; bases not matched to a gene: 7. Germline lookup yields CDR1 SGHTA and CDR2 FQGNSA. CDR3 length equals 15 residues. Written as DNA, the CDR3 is TGTGCCAGCAGCTTGCAGGGGGTGTACGACACTGAAGCTTTCTTT. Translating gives CASSLQGVYDTEAFF.

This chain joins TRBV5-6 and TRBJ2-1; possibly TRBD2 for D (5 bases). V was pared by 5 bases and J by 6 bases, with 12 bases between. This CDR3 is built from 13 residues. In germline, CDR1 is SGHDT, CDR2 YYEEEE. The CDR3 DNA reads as TGTGCCAGCAGTGTACTAGTCCGCAATGAGCAGTTCTTC. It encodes CASSVLVRNEQFF. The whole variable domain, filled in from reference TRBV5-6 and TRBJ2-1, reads DAGVTQSPTHLIKTRGQQVTLRCSPKSGHDTVSWYQQALGQGPQFIFQYYEEEERQRGNFPDRFSGHQFPNYSSELNVNALLLGDSALYLCASSVLVRNEQFFGPGTRLTVL.

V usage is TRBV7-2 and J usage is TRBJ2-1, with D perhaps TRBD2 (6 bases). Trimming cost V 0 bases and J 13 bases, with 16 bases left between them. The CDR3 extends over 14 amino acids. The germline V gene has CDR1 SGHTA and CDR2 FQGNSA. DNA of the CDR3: TGTGCCAGCAGCTTAGCGCAGGATAGACTAGACCAGTTCTTC. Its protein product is CASSLAQDRLDQFF.

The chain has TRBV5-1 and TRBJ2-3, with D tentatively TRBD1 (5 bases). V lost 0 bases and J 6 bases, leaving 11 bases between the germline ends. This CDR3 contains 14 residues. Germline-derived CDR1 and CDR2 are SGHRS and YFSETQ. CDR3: CASSLAREGDTQYF. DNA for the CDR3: TGCGCCAGCAGCTTGGCCAGGGAAGGGGATACGCAGTATTTT.

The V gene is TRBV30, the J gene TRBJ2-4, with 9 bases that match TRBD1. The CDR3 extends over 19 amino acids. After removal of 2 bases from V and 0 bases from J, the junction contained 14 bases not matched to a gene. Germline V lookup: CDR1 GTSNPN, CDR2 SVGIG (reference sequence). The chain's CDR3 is CAWSRALSGTGIAKNIQYF. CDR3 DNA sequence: TGTGCCTGGAGTCGCGCGCTATCCGGGACAGGGATAGCCAAAAACATTCAGTACTTC.

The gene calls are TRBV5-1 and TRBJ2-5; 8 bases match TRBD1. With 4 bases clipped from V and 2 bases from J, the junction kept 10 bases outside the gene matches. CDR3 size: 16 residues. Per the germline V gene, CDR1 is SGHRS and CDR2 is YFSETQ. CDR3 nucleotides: TGCGCCAGCAGCCCTCGAGGGACAGGATTTCAAGAGACCCAGTACTTC. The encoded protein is CASSPRGTGFQETQYF.

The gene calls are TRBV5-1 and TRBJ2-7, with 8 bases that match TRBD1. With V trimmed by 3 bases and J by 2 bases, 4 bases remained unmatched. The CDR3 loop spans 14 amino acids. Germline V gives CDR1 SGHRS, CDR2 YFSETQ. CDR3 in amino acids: CASSSQGATYEQYF. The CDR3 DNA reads TGCGCCAGCAGCTCCCAGGGGGCTACCTACGAGCAGTACTTC.

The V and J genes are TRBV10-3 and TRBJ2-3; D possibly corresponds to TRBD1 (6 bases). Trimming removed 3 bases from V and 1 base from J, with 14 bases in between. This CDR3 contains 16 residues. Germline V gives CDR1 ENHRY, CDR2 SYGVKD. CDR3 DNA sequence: TGTGCCATCAGTGACAGGGGCCTAGAGGGCACAGATACGCAGTATTTT. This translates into CAISDRGLEGTDTQYF.

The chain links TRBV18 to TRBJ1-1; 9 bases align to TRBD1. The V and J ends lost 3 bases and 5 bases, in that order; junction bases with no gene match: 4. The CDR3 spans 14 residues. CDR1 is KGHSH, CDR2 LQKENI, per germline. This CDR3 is CASSPGTGLTEAFF. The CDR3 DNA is TGTGCCAGCTCACCGGGGACAGGGTTAACTGAAGCTTTCTTT.

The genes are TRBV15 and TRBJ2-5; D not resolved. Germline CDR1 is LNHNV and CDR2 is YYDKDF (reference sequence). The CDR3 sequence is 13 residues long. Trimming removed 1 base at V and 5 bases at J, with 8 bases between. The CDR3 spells CATSRGGEETQYF. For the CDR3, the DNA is TGTGCCACCAGCAGAGGAGGAGAGGAGACCCAGTACTTC. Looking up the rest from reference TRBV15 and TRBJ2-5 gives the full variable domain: DAMVIQNPRYQVTQFGKPVTLSCSQTLNHNVMYWYQQKSSQAPKLLFHYYDKDFNNEADTPDNFQSRRPNTSFCFLDIRSPGLGDTAMYLCATSRGGEETQYFGPGTRLLVL.

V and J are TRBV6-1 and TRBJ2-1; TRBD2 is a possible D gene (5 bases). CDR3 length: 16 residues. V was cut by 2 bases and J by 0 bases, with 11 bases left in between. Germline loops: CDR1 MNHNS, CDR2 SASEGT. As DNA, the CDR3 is TGTGCCAGCAGTGAACTGGCGGGTGTCTCCTACAATGAGCAGTTCTTC. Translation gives CASSELAGVSYNEQFF.

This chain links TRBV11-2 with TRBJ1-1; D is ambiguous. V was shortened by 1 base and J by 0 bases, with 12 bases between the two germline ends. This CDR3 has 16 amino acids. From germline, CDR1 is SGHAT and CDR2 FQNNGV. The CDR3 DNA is TGTGCCAGCAGCTTAGGTCTGACTTGGATGAACACTGAAGCTTTCTTT. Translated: CASSLGLTWMNTEAFF.

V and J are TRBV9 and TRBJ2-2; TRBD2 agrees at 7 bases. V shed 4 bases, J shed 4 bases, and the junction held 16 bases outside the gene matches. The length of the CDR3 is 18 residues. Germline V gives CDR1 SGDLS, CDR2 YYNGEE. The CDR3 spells CASSPSLGRALSTGELFF. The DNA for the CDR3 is TGTGCCAGCAGCCCTTCGCTAGGGAGGGCCCTCAGCACCGGGGAGCTGTTTTTT.

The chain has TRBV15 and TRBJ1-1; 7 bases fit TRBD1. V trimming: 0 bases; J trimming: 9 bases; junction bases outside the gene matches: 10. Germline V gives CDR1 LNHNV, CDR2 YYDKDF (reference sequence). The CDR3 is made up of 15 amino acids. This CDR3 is CATSRDRVAGGKAFF. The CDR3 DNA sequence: TGTGCCACCAGCAGAGATAGGGTGGCAGGGGGTAAAGCTTTCTTT.

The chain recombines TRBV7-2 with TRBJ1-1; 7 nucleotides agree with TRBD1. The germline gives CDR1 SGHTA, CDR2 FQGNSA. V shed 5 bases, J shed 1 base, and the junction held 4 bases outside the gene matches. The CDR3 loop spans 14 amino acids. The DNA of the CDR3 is TGTGCCAGCAGCGCTCGGACAGGGAACACTGAAGCTTTCTTT. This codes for CASSARTGNTEAFF.

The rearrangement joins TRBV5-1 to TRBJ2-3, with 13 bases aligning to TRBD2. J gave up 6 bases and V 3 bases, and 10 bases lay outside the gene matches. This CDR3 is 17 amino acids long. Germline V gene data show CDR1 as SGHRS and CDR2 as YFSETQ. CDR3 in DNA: TGCGCCAGCAGCTCCGGACTAGCGGGGGCCTATAGGGATACGCAGTATTTT. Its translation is CASSSGLAGAYRDTQYF.

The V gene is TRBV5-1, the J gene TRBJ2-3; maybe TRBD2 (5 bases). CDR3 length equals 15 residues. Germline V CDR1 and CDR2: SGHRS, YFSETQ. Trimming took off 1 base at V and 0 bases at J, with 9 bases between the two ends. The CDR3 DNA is TGCGCCAGCAGCTTGACGGGGTTCAGCACAGATACGCAGTATTTT. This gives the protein CASSLTGFSTDTQYF. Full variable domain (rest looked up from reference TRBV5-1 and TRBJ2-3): KAGVTQTPRYLIKTRGQQVTLSCSPISGHRSVSWYQQTPGQGLQFLFEYFSETQRNKGNFPGRFSGRQFSNSRSEMNVSTLELGDSALYLCASSLTGFSTDTQYFGPGTRLTVL.

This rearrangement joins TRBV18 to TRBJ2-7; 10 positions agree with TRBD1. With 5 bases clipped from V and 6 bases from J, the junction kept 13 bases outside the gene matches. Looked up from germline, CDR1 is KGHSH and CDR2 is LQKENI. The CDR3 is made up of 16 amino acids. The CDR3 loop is CASSGSSGTGDVEQYF. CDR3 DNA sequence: TGTGCCAGCTCAGGCAGCTCCGGGACAGGGGACGTCGAGCAGTACTTC.